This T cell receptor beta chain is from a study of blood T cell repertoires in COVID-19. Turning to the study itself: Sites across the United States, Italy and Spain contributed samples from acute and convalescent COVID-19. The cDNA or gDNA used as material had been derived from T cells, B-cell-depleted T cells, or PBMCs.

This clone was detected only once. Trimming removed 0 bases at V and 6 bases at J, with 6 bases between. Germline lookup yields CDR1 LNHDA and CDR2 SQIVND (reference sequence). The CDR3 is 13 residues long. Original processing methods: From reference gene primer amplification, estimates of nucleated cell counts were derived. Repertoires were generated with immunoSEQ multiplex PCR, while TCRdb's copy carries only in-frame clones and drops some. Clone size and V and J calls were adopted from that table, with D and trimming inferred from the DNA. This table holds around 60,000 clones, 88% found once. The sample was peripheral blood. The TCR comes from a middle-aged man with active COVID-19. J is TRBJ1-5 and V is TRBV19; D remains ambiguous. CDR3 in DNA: TGTGCCAGTAGTATAGATATTAGTCAGCCCCAGCATTTT. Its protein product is CASSIDISQPQHF. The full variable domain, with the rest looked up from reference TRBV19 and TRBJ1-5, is DGGITQSPKYLFRKEGQNVTLSCEQNLNHDAMYWYRQDPGQGLRLIYYSQIVNDFQKGDIAEGYSVSREKKESFPLTVTSAQKNPTAFYLCASSIDISQPQHFGDGTRLSIL.